Included here is one T cell receptor beta chain sequence, with context. No antigen is known for it. This could be a read error, since a much larger clone is one nucleotide away. The data belong to a study of T cells in Graves' hyperthyroidism and ophthalmopathy. Study observations and caveats: Most clonotypes expanded in the thyroid (above 0.001) were also present in blood. Ophthalmopathy prediction by the model preceded onset by a median about 6.5 months.

Patients were aged 18 to 65, had disease duration under 2 months, and had newly diagnosed hyperthyroidism. 8.5 to 10 ml of fresh peripheral blood supplied the PBMCs. CDR1 KGHDR and CDR2 SFDVKD come from the germline V gene. The CDR3 runs 15 residues. Amplification yielded TCR beta CDR3 regions, with RNA transcripts as the source. HTBI primers were the set used in a first-round RT-PCR of the TCR CDR3. TCRdb re-called the multiplex PCR reads with MiXCR, one entry per CDR3 protein. In the table there are fewer than 550,000 distinct CDR3 sequences, about 15% of which are singletons. The TCR was taken from a woman aged 18-35 years with Graves' hyperthyroidism. The sequenced material came from blood. V gene TRBV24-1 combines with J gene TRBJ1-5; D remains ambiguous. CDR3 bases: TGTGCCACCAGTGATCTTCGACGGTTTAATCAGCCCCGGCATTTT. This translates into CATSDLRRFNQPRHF.